The sequence of this TCR beta chain was determined in a study of CDR3 diversity in severe acne. This clonotype was detected ten times or more. TCRdb reanalysed the PCR reads using MiXCR and keeps one entry per CDR3 protein. This sample has fewer than 90,000 distinct CDR3 sequences; about 49% occur once, and the top ten carry roughly 12%. Trimming at V came to 5 bases and at J to 2 bases, leaving 5 bases not matched to a gene. Germline lookup yields CDR1 SGHVS and CDR2 FNYEAQ. The CDR3 spans 14 residues. Material for sequencing was blood. The receptor comes from a male donor with severe acne vulgaris. The chain carries TRBV7-6 and TRBJ2-7; 8 bases map to TRBD1. CDR3 protein: CASSGGTGAYEQYF. As DNA, the CDR3 is TGTGCCAGCAGCGGGGGGACAGGCGCCTACGAGCAGTACTTC.